This TCR beta chain originates from a study of blood T cell repertoires in COVID-19 (TCRdb year 2020). Notes on the research overall: Samples covering the acute and convalescent phases of COVID-19 were provided by collaborators in the United States, Italy and Spain. Deeply sampled blood TCRbeta repertoires from subjects exposed to, actively infected with, or recovered from COVID-19 were included in the dataset. The material from the prospective study consisted of cDNA or gDNA derived from T cells, B-cell-depleted T cells, or PBMCs. Where HLA class I and class II types were available, the types were taken from metadata supplied by the sample provider, not from assay-based typing. The samples were drawn from two sources: the first 160 participants of the ongoing ImmuneRACE study, and 1,254 subjects contributed by 6 global collaborators. The repertoires were released in a freely available public database meant as a resource for research on the immune response to SARS-CoV-2. The sample metadata nearly always contained a de-identified subject ID, COVID-19 status, age in years and sex. Results the study describes overall, beyond this receptor: Clinical and demographic metadata were provided uncurated, with the amount varying by source and participant.

From its cysteine to its phenylalanine, the CDR3 spans 15 amino acids. The retained sequence is limited to the CDR3, 45 bases, with the frame set at the first base. From a lookup of the germline V gene, CDR1 and CDR2 are MNHEY and SVGEGT. V is reduced by 1 base and J by 7 bases, leaving a spacing of 14 bases between them. Worth noting for this clone: The antigen it recognizes is unknown. Per-base quality was not reported, and no clone a single base away is much larger than it.

TCRbeta CDR3 regions were amplified from genomic DNA using the immunoSEQ Assay, a bias-controlled multiplex PCR. As for the authors' bioinformatics: The number of nucleated cells in each sample was estimated by amplification of reference gene primers within the assay. To quantify the absolute abundance of each unique TCRbeta CDR3 rearrangement, sequence reads were collapsed and filtered. For each sample, productive Simpson clonality was calculated as the square root of Simpson's diversity index over productive rearrangements. TCRdb re-hosts the immuneACCESS table, in-frame sequences only. Its copies lack some clones; in the studies checked, an unresolved V gene accounts for under half of them, and the cause for the rest is not known. V and J calls plus clone size are reproduced from that table; the DNA served to infer D and trimming. The sample data list about 180,000 clones, and 80% to 85% of these were observed just once. The ten biggest clones cover about 11% of the sample.

In Seattle, one collaborating source enrolled patients while the infection was active and tracked those patients longitudinally over the course of disease. Collaborating institutions collected whole blood in K2EDTA tubes following their own protocols. For TCRbeta analysis, collaborators shipped samples as frozen whole blood, isolated PBMCs, or DNA extracted from either of those sample types. Material: peripheral blood. The receptor was isolated from an elderly woman with COVID-19, enrolled during active disease. This receptor chain uses TRBV6-2 or TRBV6-3 and TRBJ2-1, with the D gene not confidently named. Here the CDR3 is given as CASSYLASNWNEQFF. The sequenced DNA is TGTGCCAGCAGTTACTTGGCTAGTAATTGGAATGAGCAGTTCTTC.